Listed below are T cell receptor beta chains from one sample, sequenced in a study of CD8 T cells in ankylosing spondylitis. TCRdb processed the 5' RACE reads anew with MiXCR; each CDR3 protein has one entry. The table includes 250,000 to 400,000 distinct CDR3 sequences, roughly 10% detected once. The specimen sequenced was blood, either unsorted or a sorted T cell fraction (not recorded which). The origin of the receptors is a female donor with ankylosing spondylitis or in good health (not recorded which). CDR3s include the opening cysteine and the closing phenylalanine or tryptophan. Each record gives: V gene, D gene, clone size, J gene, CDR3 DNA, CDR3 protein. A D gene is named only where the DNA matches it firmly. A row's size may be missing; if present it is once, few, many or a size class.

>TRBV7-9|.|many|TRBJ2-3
TGTGCCAGCAGCCCCAAAGCAGCAGATACGCAGTATTTT
CASSPKAADTQYF
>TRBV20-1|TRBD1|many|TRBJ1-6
TGCAGTGCTAGCCCGACAGGGCCCCGCGGGACCCTCCACTTT
CSASPTGPRGTLHF
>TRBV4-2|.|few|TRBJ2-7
TGTGCCAGCAGCCAAGGAAGCAGCACCTACGAGCAGTACTTC
CASSQGSSTYEQYF
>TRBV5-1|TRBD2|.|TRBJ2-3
TGCGCCAGCAGCCTCGAGCGGGGGGGAGGCACAGATACGCAGTATTTT
CASSLERGGGTDTQYF
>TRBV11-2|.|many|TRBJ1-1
TGTGCCAGCAGGCCTACGGGGGATGAAGCTTTCTTT
CASRPTGDEAFF
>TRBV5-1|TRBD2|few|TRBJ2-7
TGCGCCAGCAGCTCGGGACTAAGGGAGAACTACGAGCAGTACTTC
CASSSGLRENYEQYF
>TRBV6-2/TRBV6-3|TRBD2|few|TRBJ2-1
TGTGCCAGCAGTCAGACTAGCGGGAGGGGGGAGCAGTTCTTC
CASSQTSGRGEQFF
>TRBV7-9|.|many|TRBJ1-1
TGTGCCAGCAGTCTCAGGGAGGCACGAGCTTTCTTT
CASSLREARAFF
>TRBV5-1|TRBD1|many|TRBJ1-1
TGCGCCAGCAGCTACGGGGGGACAGGGCCGAACACTGAAGCTTTCTTT
CASSYGGTGPNTEAFF
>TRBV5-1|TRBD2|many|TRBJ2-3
TGCGCCAGCAGCCCAGGACTAGCGGGGGCAGTTTATACGGATACGCAGTATTTT
CASSPGLAGAVYTDTQYF
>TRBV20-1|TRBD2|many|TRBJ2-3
TGCAGTTCCGGACTAGCGGGGAAAACAGATACGCAGTATTTT
CSSGLAGKTDTQYF
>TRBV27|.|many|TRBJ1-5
TGTGCCAGCAACTGTACCTCCGGGCTTAGCAATCAGCCCCAGCATTTT
CASNCTSGLSNQPQHF
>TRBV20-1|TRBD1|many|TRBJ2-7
TGCAGTGCTACCATCGGACAGGGAACCTACGAGCAGTACTTC
CSATIGQGTYEQYF
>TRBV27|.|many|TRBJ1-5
TGTGCCATCGGTAGCAATCAGCCCCAGCATTTT
CAIGSNQPQHF
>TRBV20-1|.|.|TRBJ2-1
TGCAGTGCTAGTCACAGAAATGAGCAGTTCTTC
CSASHRNEQFF
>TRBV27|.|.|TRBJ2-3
TGTGCCAGCAGTTTTAGGGGGGTCTGGACAGATACGCAGTATTTT
CASSFRGVWTDTQYF
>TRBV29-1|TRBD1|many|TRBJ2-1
TGCAGCGTTGAACTGACCGGGACAGGGATGAGGGAGCAGTTCTTC
CSVELTGTGMREQFF
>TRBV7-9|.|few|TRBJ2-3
TGTGCCAGCAGCCCGAACAGGGTGGATACGCAGTATTTT
CASSPNRVDTQYF
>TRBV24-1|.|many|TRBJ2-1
TGTGCCACCAGCCTATCCTTAGGATACAATGAGCAGTTCTTC
CATSLSLGYNEQFF
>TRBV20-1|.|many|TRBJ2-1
TGCAGGGCCCAGAAACGAGGGAGCTCCTACAATGAGCAGTTCTTC
CRAQKRGSSYNEQFF
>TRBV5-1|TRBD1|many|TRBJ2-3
TGCGCCAGCAGCCACCAGCCGGGACAGGGGAACGCAGATACGCAGTATTTT
CASSHQPGQGNADTQYF
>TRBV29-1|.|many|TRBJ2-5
TGCAGCGTCAATCGGGGGCGCTTAGAGACCCAGTACTTC
CSVNRGRLETQYF
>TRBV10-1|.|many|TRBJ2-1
TGCGCCAGCAGTGGGGGAGCAACTTTTTCATGGGAGCAGTTCTTC
CASSGGATFSWEQFF
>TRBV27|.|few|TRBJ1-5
TGTGCCAGCAGGCGGGGGCAGGGTCAGCCCCAGCATTTT
CASRRGQGQPQHF
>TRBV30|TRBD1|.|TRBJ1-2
TGTGCCTGGAGTGTACAGGACAGGCCCGGGTGGGGCTACACCTTC
CAWSVQDRPGWGYTF
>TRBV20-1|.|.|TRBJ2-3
TGCAGTGCTAGTGGGGGTGGTATCGGGGGGCAGGGGACAGATACGCAGTATTTT
CSASGGGIGGQGTDTQYF
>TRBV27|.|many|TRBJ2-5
TGTGCCAGCAGTTTTCAGGCGGGGCCCCAGTACTTC
CASSFQAGPQYF
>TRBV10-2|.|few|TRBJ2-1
TGCGCCAGCAGTGAAACAGGGAGGAGGTACAATGAGCAGTTCTTC
CASSETGRRYNEQFF
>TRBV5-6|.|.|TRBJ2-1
TGTGCCAGCAGCTTATGGGGCAGGGAACAGTTCTTC
CASSLWGREQFF
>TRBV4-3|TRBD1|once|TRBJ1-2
TGCGCCAGCAGCCGGGGACAGGCCGCGGCTGATGGCTACACCTTC
CASSRGQAAADGYTF